Below, 19 T cell receptor beta chains from the same sample are listed, as sequenced in a study of blood T cell repertoires in COVID-19. The repertoire was sequenced with immunoSEQ multiplex PCR; TCRdb's copy has only in-frame clones and lacks some. In the table there are approximately 74,000 clones, approximately 90% of which are singletons. Sample: peripheral blood. These receptors all come from a woman in her sixties or seventies with active COVID-19.

This chain links TRBV2 with TRBJ1-1; maybe TRBD1 (5 bases). From germline, CDR1 is SNHLY and CDR2 FYNNEI. The CDR3 loop spans 13 amino acids. Trimming pared 7 bases from V and 10 bases from J, leaving 19 bases between. For the CDR3, the DNA is TGTGCCAGCACCCTCGCGGGGCAGGGAAGAGCTTTCTTT. Protein product: CASTLAGQGRAFF. The full variable domain, with the rest looked up from reference TRBV2 and TRBJ1-1, is EPEVTQTPSHQVTQMGQEVILRCVPISNHLYFYWYRQILGQKVEFLVSFYNNEISEKSEIFDDQFSVERPDGSNFTLKIRSTKLEDSAMYFCASTLAGQGRAFFGQGTRLTVV.

This chain connects TRBV6-1 to TRBJ2-2, with D possibly matching TRBD1 (7 bases). From germline, CDR1 is MNHNS and CDR2 SASEGT. The CDR3 extends over 16 amino acids. Trimming cost V 0 bases and J 9 bases, with 17 bases left between them. The CDR3 loop reads CASSEASRGRGRELFF. Written as DNA, the CDR3 is TGTGCCAGCAGTGAAGCTAGTAGGGGGCGGGGCCGGGAGCTGTTTTTT.

The V gene is TRBV6-5, the J gene TRBJ2-7, with D perhaps matching TRBD2 (6 bases). The CDR3 contains 13 residues. The germline V gene has CDR1 MNHEY and CDR2 SVGAGI. Trimming shortened V by 2 bases and J by 1 base, and 6 bases separated the two germline ends. The CDR3: CASSYAGSYEQYF. DNA for the CDR3: TGTGCCAGCAGTTACGCGGGGTCCTACGAGCAGTACTTC.

V gene TRBV5-1 combines with J gene TRBJ2-7, with 11 nucleotides matching TRBD1. The length of the CDR3 is 15 residues. After removal of 4 bases from V and 5 bases from J, the junction contained 8 bases not matched to a gene. Germline CDR1 and CDR2: SGHRS and YFSETQ. DNA of the CDR3: TGCGCCAGCAGCGTAGGACAGGGGGCAGTCGACGAGCAGTACTTC. Translation: CASSVGQGAVDEQYF.

The V and J genes are TRBV5-5 and TRBJ1-2, with a weak D call TRBD1 (6 bases). The V end was cut by 0 bases, the J end by 8 bases, with 17 bases between. From germline, CDR1 is SGHKS and CDR2 YYEKEE (reference sequence). The CDR3 length is 15 residues. CDR3 in amino acids: CASSLAAAGDGGYTF. In DNA form, the CDR3 reads TGTGCCAGCAGCTTGGCCGCGGCAGGGGATGGGGGCTACACCTTC.

The V gene is TRBV18, the J gene TRBJ2-1; 10 bases align to TRBD2. Trimming removed 0 bases from V and 2 bases from J; junction bases left unmatched: 16. CDR3 length: 21 residues. The germline gives CDR1 KGHSH, CDR2 LQKENI. The CDR3 region is CASSPPTRELAGHEAYNEQFF. In nucleotides, the CDR3 is TGTGCCAGCTCACCACCTACCCGAGAACTAGCGGGACATGAAGCCTACAATGAGCAGTTCTTC.

The genes are TRBV5-1 and TRBJ1-1; 11 nucleotides agree with TRBD1. This CDR3 has 14 amino acids. J lost 5 bases, V lost 5 bases, and 5 bases had no gene match. Per germline, CDR1 SGHRS and CDR2 YFSETQ. Here the CDR3 reads CASRQGTGGTEAFF. DNA of the CDR3: TGCGCCAGCAGACAGGGGACAGGGGGGACTGAAGCTTTCTTT. The full variable domain, its missing parts supplied by reference TRBV5-1 and TRBJ1-1, is KAGVTQTPRYLIKTRGQQVTLSCSPISGHRSVSWYQQTPGQGLQFLFEYFSETQRNKGNFPGRFSGRQFSNSRSEMNVSTLELGDSALYLCASRQGTGGTEAFFGQGTRLTVV.

The genes are TRBV5-4 and TRBJ2-7; 7 bases line up with TRBD1. The CDR3 is 17 amino acids. Germline-derived CDR1 and CDR2 are SGHNT and YYREEE (reference sequence). Trimming cost V 5 bases and J 0 bases; bases outside gene matches: 14. The CDR3 bases are TGTGCCAGCAGTAAAGAATCGACAGGGTCTCCCTCCTACGAGCAGTACTTC. Translation: CASSKESTGSPSYEQYF.

This chain links TRBV7-9 with TRBJ2-2; TRBD2 matches 7 bases. Per germline, CDR1 SEHNR and CDR2 FQNEAQ (reference sequence). V gave up 3 bases and J gave up 3 bases; unmatched junction bases: 7. CDR3 length equals 16 residues. The CDR3 bases are TGTGCCAGCAGCTTTAGGGGTCTAGCGGACACCGGGGAGCTGTTTTTT. It encodes CASSFRGLADTGELFF.

The V call is TRBV10-3, the J call TRBJ2-1, with 9 nucleotides matching TRBD2. The CDR3 is made up of 14 amino acids. The J segment lost 5 bases and the V segment lost 10 bases, leaving 9 bases of the junction unmatched. Germline V gene sequence: CDR1 ENHRY, CDR2 SYGVKD. In DNA, the CDR3 is TGTGCCACCTTTAGCGGGAGTTTCAACAATGAGCAGTTCTTC. Translated, it gives CATFSGSFNNEQFF.

This clone has a single count. The chain uses TRBV3-1 (or the pseudogene TRBV3-2) and TRBJ1-4, with D possibly TRBD1 on 5 matching bases. CDR1 is LGHDT and CDR2 is YNNKEL in the germline V gene (reference sequence). This CDR3 contains 14 residues. Trimming pared 4 bases from V and 8 bases from J, leaving 14 bases between. The CDR3 nucleotides are TGTGCCAGCAGCCCATACAGGTCGGAAGAAAAACTGTTTTTT. Protein product: CASSPYRSEEKLFF.

The chain uses TRBV5-1 and TRBJ2-3; 8 nucleotides line up with TRBD1. Germline V gene lookup returns CDR1 SGHRS and CDR2 YFSETQ. V trimming: 0 bases; J trimming: 7 bases; junction bases outside the gene matches: 4. This CDR3 contains 14 residues. The CDR3 region has the DNA TGCGCCAGCAGCTTGGCAGGACAGGGATATACGCAGTATTTT. It yields the protein CASSLAGQGYTQYF.

This chain uses TRBV18 with TRBJ2-5; D is uncertain. This CDR3 comprises 13 residues. Germline V gene sequence: CDR1 KGHSH, CDR2 LQKENI. Between the trimmed V and J ends, which lost 0 bases and 3 bases, there was a span of 5 bases. CDR3 nucleotides: TGTGCCAGCTCACCACCAATAGAAGAGACCCAGTACTTC. Translated: CASSPPIEETQYF.

The CDR3: CASSPYSGRSTDTQYF. For the CDR3, the DNA is TGTGCCAGCAGCCCCTATAGCGGGAGAAGCACAGATACGCAGTATTTT. J is TRBJ2-3 and V is TRBV7-8; 9 bases match TRBD2. After removal of 5 bases from V and 0 bases from J, the junction contained 6 bases not matched to a gene. Germline V CDR1 and CDR2: SGHVS, FQNEAQ. The CDR3 length is 16 residues. The full variable domain, in which reference TRBV7-8 and TRBJ2-3 provide the parts outside the CDR3, is GAGVSQSPRYKVAKRGQDVALRCDPISGHVSLFWYQQALGQGPEFLTYFQNEAQLDKSGLPSDRFFAERPEGSVSTLKIQRTQQEDSAVYLCASSPYSGRSTDTQYFGPGTRLTVL.

The chain uses TRBV6-1 and TRBJ2-6; D not certain. V was clipped by 6 bases and J by 0 bases, with 12 bases between them. This CDR3 has 16 residues. Germline V CDR1 and CDR2: MNHNS, SASEGT. The DNA of the CDR3 is TGTGCCAGCAGGGAACGCCTAAGCTCTGGGGCCAACGTCCTGACTTTC. It yields the protein CASRERLSSGANVLTF.

CDR3 in DNA: TGTGCCATCAGTGAGGTAGCGGGAGGGCCGCAAGAGACCCAGTACTTC. Its translation: CAISEVAGGPQETQYF. The gene calls are TRBV10-3 and TRBJ2-5; TRBD2 agrees at 11 bases. Germline V gives CDR1 ENHRY, CDR2 SYGVKD. This CDR3 region has 16 residues. V shed 2 bases, J shed 2 bases, and the junction held 4 bases outside the gene matches.

In its sample, this clone was seen once. V gene TRBV7-6 combines with J gene TRBJ2-7, with D maybe TRBD1 (6 bases). Germline CDR1 is SGHVS and CDR2 is FNYEAQ. V was cut by 4 bases and J by 4 bases, with 26 bases left in between. This CDR3 is built from 18 residues. CDR3 DNA sequence: TGTGCCAGCAGCTCCCCACAACGGACAGTCAAACGACCTTACGAGCAGTACTTC. This encodes CASSSPQRTVKRPYEQYF.

This clone was seen just once. The chain links TRBV11-2 to TRBJ2-1; the match to TRBD2 covers 10 bases. Per the germline V gene, CDR1 is SGHAT and CDR2 is FQNNGV. The CDR3 covers 15 residues. Trimming took 8 bases from V and 5 from J; bases not matched to a gene: 9. DNA for the CDR3: TGTGCCAGCCGCACAAGGCTAGCGGGGGACAATGAGCAGTTCTTC. It encodes CASRTRLAGDNEQFF.

CDR3 DNA sequence: TGTGCCAGCGGGCGGGAAAGGCAAGAGACCCAGTACTTC. Encoded protein: CASGRERQETQYF. The chain has TRBV2 and TRBJ2-5; D might be TRBD2 (6 bases). Trimming cost V 8 bases and J 2 bases, with 12 bases left between them. Per the germline V gene, CDR1 is SNHLY and CDR2 is FYNNEI. The CDR3 is 13 residues long.